This TCR beta chain was sequenced in a study of CD8+CD57+ T cells in acquired aplastic anemia. Broader study findings: Lower diversity marked CD8+CD57+ cells in patients, relative to total CD4+ and CD8+ pools.

CDR1 LNHNV and CDR2 YYDKDF come from the germline V gene (reference sequence). The V gene end was trimmed by 3 bases and the J gene end by 6 bases; junction bases not matched to a gene: 9. This CDR3 is built from 16 residues. In patients chosen for sequencing, flow cytometry had shown CD8+CD57+ cell expansion. Notes on this clonotype: Antigen: not known.

Genomic DNA was employed as the template in profiling TCR beta VDJ and CDR3. TCRdb re-derived calls from the reads in MiXCR, one entry per CDR3 protein. This repertoire shows about 17,000 distinct CDR3 sequences, under 40% found once; its top ten account for 80% to 90%. Sequenced: CD8+CD57+ T cells sorted from PBMCs. Subset denoted: bead-enriched CD8+CD57+ effector memory T cells from SAA patients. This chain uses TRBV15 with TRBJ2-7, with TRBD1 identical over 12 bases. The TCR was taken from a human donor with aplastic anemia. CDR3 sequence reads: CATSSSRSGQGAEQYF. CDR3 nucleotides: TGTGCCACCAGCAGCTCCAGGTCGGGACAGGGGGCCGAGCAGTACTTC.